Below, one T cell receptor beta chain is given with its context. Its antigen is not known. The data belong to a study of T cell repertoires in cytomegalovirus infection. Findings and limits, study-wide: Summed frequency of shared TCR beta families picked out CMV carriers who also had the relevant HLA. CMV-specific HLA-C-restricted TCR beta clonotypes dominated the ex vivo response.

The CDR3 covers 14 residues. Trimming removed 6 bases from V and 2 bases from J, with 13 bases in between. MiXCR, run by TCRdb on the reads, gives a single entry per CDR3 protein. Here the sample spans over 300,000 distinct CDR3 sequences, about a sixth being singletons. The genes are TRBV12-3 or TRBV12-4 and TRBJ2-5, with D perhaps matching TRBD2 (5 bases). This clonotype originated in a human donor in good health (CMV status not recorded). Some clones in this sample may be carry-over from other donors' samples. The specimen sequenced was PBMCs. CDR3 in amino acids: CASRLRGLQETQYF. In DNA, the CDR3 is TGTGCCAGCAGGCTTAGAGGGTTACAAGAGACCCAGTACTTC.